Listed below are T cell receptor beta chains from one sample, sequenced in a study of blood T cells in healthy people across ages. TCRdb reanalysed the 5' RACE reads using MiXCR and keeps one entry per CDR3 protein. Among hundreds of thousands of distinct CDR3 sequences listed, about 21% were seen once. Specimen: blood. The receptors shown here come from a man between 70 and 80 years old in good health. Both conserved end residues are part of each CDR3. The D gene is left open where the match is weak. Part of the rows lack a size; the others show once, few, many or a class for expanded clones.

d_call clone_size j_call v_call cdr3_nt cdr3_aa
NA few TRBJ2-7 TRBV11-1 TGTGCCAGCAGCCAGTGGGGGGAAAGCGCCGACGAGCAGTACTTC CASSQWGESADEQYF
TRBD2 NA TRBJ2-1 TRBV29-1 TGCAGCGTTGGGACTAGCGGATACAATGAGCAGTTCTTC CSVGTSGYNEQFF
NA NA TRBJ2-5 TRBV12-3/TRBV12-4 TGTGCCAGCAGTTCGAACAGGTGGGGAGAGACCCAGTACTTC CASSSNRWGETQYF
NA few TRBJ2-1 TRBV20-1 TGCAGTGCTAGAGATAGCATCAATGAGCAGTTCTTC CSARDSINEQFF
NA NA TRBJ2-2 TRBV18 TGTGCCAGCTCACCACCAGGCAGAGCGACGAACACCGGGGAGCTGTTTTTT CASSPPGRATNTGELFF
TRBD1 NA TRBJ2-1 TRBV6-5 TGTGCCAGCAGTTACAGGGGGCCCGGGAATGGGCAGTTCTTC CASSYRGPGNGQFF
TRBD1 NA TRBJ1-1 TRBV20-1 TGCAGTGCTAGAGATCCTGGGACAGGGGGCGTGAGGGGAGCTTTCTTT CSARDPGTGGVRGAFF
NA NA TRBJ2-2 TRBV6-5 TGTGCCAGCAGTTACATGGGGAACACCGGGGAGCCGTTTTTT CASSYMGNTGEPFF
TRBD1 NA TRBJ1-4 TRBV12-3/TRBV12-4 TGTGCCAGCAGTCCCTCGGACAGGGCAACTAATGAAAAACTGTTTTTT CASSPSDRATNEKLFF
TRBD1 few TRBJ1-4 TRBV27 TGTGCCAGCAGTGAAGGACTCAGGGGGTTCGAGGAAAAACTGTTTTTT CASSEGLRGFEEKLFF
NA NA TRBJ2-1 TRBV3-1 TGTGCCAGCAGCCAAGTTTTTTTGACTCTCGACTACTACAATGAGCAGTTCTTC CASSQVFLTLDYYNEQFF
NA NA TRBJ2-7 TRBV6-2/TRBV6-3 TGTGCCAGCGCCGACCCTTACTCCTACGAGCAGTACTTC CASADPYSYEQYF
TRBD1 NA TRBJ1-2 TRBV20-1 TGCAGTGCATGGTCTCCGGGACAGGGAGGCTACACCTTC CSAWSPGQGGYTF
TRBD1 NA TRBJ2-5 TRBV18 TGTGCCAGCTCCCCCATTCAGGGGGCCCGAGAGACCCAGTACTTC CASSPIQGARETQYF
NA NA TRBJ2-6 TRBV7-2 TGTGCCAGCAGCTTATTGGGACGCGCAGCCGGGGCCAACGTCCTGACTTTC CASSLLGRAAGANVLTF
NA once TRBJ2-5 TRBV7-9 TGTGCCAGCAGCCCCCGGGACTTCGAAGAGACCCAGTACTTC CASSPRDFEETQYF
TRBD1 NA TRBJ2-5 TRBV29-1 TGCAGCGCCAGGACAGGGGGCGCAGAGACCCAGTACTTC CSARTGGAETQYF
NA NA TRBJ2-1 TRBV9 TGTGCCAGCAGCCAGGGGAGCAACAATGAGCAGTTCTTC CASSQGSNNEQFF
NA few TRBJ2-1 TRBV3-1 TGTGCCAGCAGCCAAGGTTTTGATGGTGAGCAGTTCTTC CASSQGFDGEQFF
TRBD1 NA TRBJ2-3 TRBV20-1 TGCAGTGCTAGAGGGGACAGGGGTGGCCTCACGCAGTATTTT CSARGDRGGLTQYF
TRBD1 few TRBJ2-5 TRBV28 TGTGCCAGCGTACCTACTCCGGGACAGGGGGTGGGTGAGCAGTACTTC CASVPTPGQGVGEQYF
NA once TRBJ2-1 TRBV5-8 TGTGCCAGCAGGGGGAGCCTGGGGGTGAATGAGCAGTTCTTC CASRGSLGVNEQFF
NA few TRBJ1-3 TRBV12-3/TRBV12-4 TGTGCCTTTCAGGATGGCTCTGGAAACACCATATATTTT CAFQDGSGNTIYF
TRBD2 NA TRBJ2-1 TRBV29-1 TGCAGCGTTGCTAACGGGGGGAATGAGCAGTTCTTC CSVANGGNEQFF
TRBD1 many TRBJ1-4 TRBV9 TGTGCCAGCAGCGCAGGGGGCAGGACAACTAATGAAAAACTGTTTTTT CASSAGGRTTNEKLFF
NA few TRBJ2-5 TRBV19 TGTGCCAGTAGTATCCCAGGAGTCCAAGAGACCCAGTACTTC CASSIPGVQETQYF
TRBD1 few TRBJ2-1 TRBV16 TGTGCCAGCAGCCCATTGGACAGGGCAATGAGCAATGAGCAGTTCTTC CASSPLDRAMSNEQFF
NA few TRBJ2-7 TRBV21-1 TGTGCCAGCAGCAAAGAAGAGGAGAGACAAGCGGACATCCCCCACGAGCAGTACTTC CASSKEEERQADIPHEQYF
NA many TRBJ2-5 TRBV29-1 TGCAGCGTTGAAGAGAGCGAACCGGACACCACGCGTGAGACCCAGTACTTC CSVEESEPDTTRETQYF
NA few TRBJ2-7 TRBV6-5 TGTGCCAGCCAGGCAGGTTGGGTCTACGAGCAGTACTTC CASQAGWVYEQYF
TRBD1 NA TRBJ2-2 TRBV12-3/TRBV12-4 TGTGCCAGCAGTTTAGGGACAGGGGGCCGCACCGGGGAGCTGTTTTTT CASSLGTGGRTGELFF
NA many TRBJ2-5 TRBV29-1 TGCAGCGTTGAAAAGACTAGGTCCCAAGAGACCCAGTACTTC CSVEKTRSQETQYF
NA NA TRBJ2-7 TRBV5-1 TGCCCCAGCAGCCCTGGAGTGAGGGAGCAGTACTTC CPSSPGVREQYF
TRBD2 few TRBJ2-4 TRBV11-2 TGTGCCAGCAGCGCACTTTCCGGGACTAGCGGGAGTGATCAGTACTTC CASSALSGTSGSDQYF
TRBD1 few TRBJ2-7 TRBV5-1 TGCGCCAGCAGCCGGATGGGACAGAACCTCTACGAGCAGTACTTC CASSRMGQNLYEQYF
NA few TRBJ2-7 TRBV6-2/TRBV6-3 TGTGCCAGCATTGGTTTAGGGACCCCCTACGAGCAGTACTTC CASIGLGTPYEQYF
TRBD2 few TRBJ2-7 TRBV7-2 TGTGCCAGCAGCATCTCCGGGACTAGCGGGTTCTACGAGCAGTACTTC CASSISGTSGFYEQYF
NA NA TRBJ2-5 TRBV9 TGTGCCAGCAGCGTAGCTCCGGTTAACCAAGAGACCCAGTACTTC CASSVAPVNQETQYF
TRBD1 few TRBJ1-4 TRBV7-8 TGTGCCAGCAGCTTGCGGACAGGGGAAAATGAAAAACTGTTTTTT CASSLRTGENEKLFF
TRBD2 few TRBJ2-6 TRBV3-1 TGTGCCAGCAGCCCGCCGGGGGGACCGATTTTCTCTGGGGCCAACGTCCTGACTTTC CASSPPGGPIFSGANVLTF